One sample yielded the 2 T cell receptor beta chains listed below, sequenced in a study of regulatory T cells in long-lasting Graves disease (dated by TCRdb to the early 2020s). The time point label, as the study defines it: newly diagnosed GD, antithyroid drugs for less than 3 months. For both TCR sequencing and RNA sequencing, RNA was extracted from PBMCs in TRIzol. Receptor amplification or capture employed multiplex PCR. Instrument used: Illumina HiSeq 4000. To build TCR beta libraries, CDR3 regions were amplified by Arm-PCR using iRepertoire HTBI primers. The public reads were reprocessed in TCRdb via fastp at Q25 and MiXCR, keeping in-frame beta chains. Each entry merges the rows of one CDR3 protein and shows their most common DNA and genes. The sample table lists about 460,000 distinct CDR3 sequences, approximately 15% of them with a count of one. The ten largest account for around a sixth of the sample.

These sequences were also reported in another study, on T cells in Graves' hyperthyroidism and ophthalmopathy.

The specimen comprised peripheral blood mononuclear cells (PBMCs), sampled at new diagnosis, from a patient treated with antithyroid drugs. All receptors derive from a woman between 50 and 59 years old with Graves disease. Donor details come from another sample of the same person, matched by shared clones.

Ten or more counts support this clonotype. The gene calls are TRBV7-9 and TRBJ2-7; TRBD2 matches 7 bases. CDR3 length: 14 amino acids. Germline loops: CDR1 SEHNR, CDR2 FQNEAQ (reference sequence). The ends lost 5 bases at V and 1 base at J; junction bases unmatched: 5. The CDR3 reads CASSRLADSYEQYF. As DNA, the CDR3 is TGTGCCAGCAGCCGCCTAGCGGATTCCTACGAGCAGTACTTC.

CDR3 in amino acids: CASSLGEALGLNSPLHF. The CDR3 DNA sequence: TGCGCCAGCAGCTTGGGGGAGGCCCTCGGGCTAAATTCACCCCTCCACTTT. V gene TRBV5-1 combines with J gene TRBJ1-6, with D hard to call. The V end lost 0 bases, the J end lost 7 bases, and 17 bases lay between the germline ends. This CDR3 contains 17 residues. CDR1 and CDR2 from the germline V gene are SGHRS and YFSETQ.